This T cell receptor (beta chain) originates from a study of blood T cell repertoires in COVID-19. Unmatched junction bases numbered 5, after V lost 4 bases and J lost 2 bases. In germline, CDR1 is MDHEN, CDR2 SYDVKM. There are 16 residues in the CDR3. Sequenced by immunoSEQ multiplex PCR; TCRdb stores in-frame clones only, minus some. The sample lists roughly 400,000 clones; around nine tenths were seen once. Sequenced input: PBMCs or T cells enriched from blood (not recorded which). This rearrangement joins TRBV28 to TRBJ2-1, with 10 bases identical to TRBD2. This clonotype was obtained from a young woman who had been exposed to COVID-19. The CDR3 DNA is TGTGCCAGCAGTTCTCCTAGCGGGAGCGCCTACAATGAGCAGTTCTTC. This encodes CASSSPSGSAYNEQFF.